This T cell receptor (beta chain) was sequenced for a study of T cells in Graves' hyperthyroidism and ophthalmopathy. The CDR3 extends over 18 amino acids. V was trimmed by 0 bases and J by 1 base, leaving 19 bases between them. Germline CDR1 is SGHKS and CDR2 is YYEKEE (reference sequence). Amplified TCR beta CDR3 regions came from RNA transcripts. HTBI primers were used for first-round RT-PCR of the TCR CDR3. TCRdb used MiXCR to reprocess the multiplex PCR reads, holding one entry per CDR3 protein. The data show under 450,000 distinct CDR3 sequences, about 15% seen once. This clonotype was counted between two and nine times. Absent ophthalmopathy progression within 18 months defined stable Graves' hyperthyroidism.

This TCR came from a woman under 30 with Graves' hyperthyroidism. The V and J genes are TRBV5-5 and TRBJ1-1, with D perhaps matching TRBD1 (6 bases). Sequences were obtained from blood. The CDR3 is CASSLARGRGFWNTEAFF. The CDR3 nucleotides read TGTGCCAGCAGCTTGGCCCGGGGGAGGGGGTTTTGGAACACTGAAGCTTTCTTT.